Listed below are T cell receptor beta chains from one sample, sequenced in a study of CD8+CD57+ T cells in acquired aplastic anemia. TCRdb analysed the reads with MiXCR anew, one entry per CDR3 protein. The table lists hundreds of thousands of distinct CDR3 sequences, under 60% of them singletons. Specimen: sorted CD4+, CD8+, or CD8+CD57+ T cells (not recorded which) from PBMCs. These TCRs come from a human donor with aplastic anemia. Both conserved end residues are part of each CDR3. A D gene is named only where the DNA matches it firmly. Size tells how often a clone was seen (once, few, many) or the class of an expanded clone, and some rows leave it out.

clone size: -
CDR3 length: 13
V gene: TRBV20-1
D gene: -
J gene: TRBJ2-5
CDR3 protein: CSASVQGRETQYF
CDR3 DNA: TGCAGTGCTAGCGTACAGGGGAGGGAGACCCAGTACTTC

clone size: -
CDR3 length: 11
V gene: TRBV29-1
D gene: -
J gene: TRBJ2-1
CDR3 protein: CSVEDYNEQFF
CDR3 DNA: TGCAGCGTTGAGGACTACAATGAGCAGTTCTTC

clone size: -
CDR3 length: 16
V gene: TRBV7-6
D gene: TRBD2
J gene: TRBJ2-2
CDR3 protein: CASSLMGLAGESELFF
CDR3 DNA: TGTGCCAGCAGCCTTATGGGACTAGCGGGAGAGAGTGAGCTGTTTTTT

clone size: -
CDR3 length: 15
V gene: TRBV19
D gene: TRBD2
J gene: TRBJ2-7
CDR3 protein: CASSQTSGRAYEQYF
CDR3 DNA: TGTGCCAGTAGTCAGACTAGCGGGAGGGCCTACGAGCAGTACTTC

clone size: -
CDR3 length: 17
V gene: TRBV7-6
D gene: TRBD2
J gene: TRBJ2-7
CDR3 protein: CASSPFGGRAGSYEQYF
CDR3 DNA: TGTGCCAGCAGCCCATTTGGCGGGAGGGCCGGGTCCTACGAGCAGTACTTC

clone size: many
CDR3 length: 17
V gene: TRBV20-1
D gene: TRBD2
J gene: TRBJ2-5
CDR3 protein: CSASPLGTSGTQETQYF
CDR3 DNA: TGCAGTGCTAGCCCGCTCGGGACTAGCGGAACCCAAGAGACCCAGTACTTC

clone size: few
CDR3 length: 16
V gene: TRBV2
D gene: TRBD2
J gene: TRBJ2-5
CDR3 protein: CASKRTSGGASETQYF
CDR3 DNA: TGTGCCAGCAAACGGACTAGCGGGGGGGCCTCGGAGACCCAGTACTTC

clone size: -
CDR3 length: 22
V gene: TRBV7-9
D gene: TRBD1
J gene: TRBJ2-6
CDR3 protein: CASSHPLGKGGTGGSGANVLTF
CDR3 DNA: TGTGCCAGCAGCCACCCACTGGGGAAGGGTGGGACAGGGGGCTCTGGGGCCAACGTCCTGACTTTC

clone size: few
CDR3 length: 17
V gene: TRBV7-9
D gene: TRBD1
J gene: TRBJ1-6
CDR3 protein: CASSLVGRQGYNSPLHF
CDR3 DNA: TGTGCCAGCAGCTTAGTGGGCAGACAGGGCTATAATTCACCCCTCCACTTT

clone size: -
CDR3 length: 13
V gene: TRBV27
D gene: -
J gene: TRBJ2-7
CDR3 protein: CASSLRLAGEQYF
CDR3 DNA: TGTGCCAGCAGTTTGAGGCTGGCGGGGGAGCAGTACTTC

clone size: -
CDR3 length: 15
V gene: TRBV7-2
D gene: -
J gene: TRBJ2-3
CDR3 protein: CASSLVAGLADAQYF
CDR3 DNA: TGTGCCAGCAGCTTAGTGGCAGGGCTCGCAGATGCGCAGTATTTT

clone size: -
CDR3 length: 15
V gene: TRBV5-1
D gene: TRBD1
J gene: TRBJ1-4
CDR3 protein: CASSLVDRGGEKLFF
CDR3 DNA: TGCGCCAGCAGCTTAGTGGACAGGGGGGGTGAAAAACTGTTTTTT

clone size: many
CDR3 length: 14
V gene: TRBV12-5
D gene: -
J gene: TRBJ2-5
CDR3 protein: CASGAEPSQETQYF
CDR3 DNA: TGTGCTAGTGGAGCGGAACCAAGCCAAGAGACCCAGTACTTC

clone size: -
CDR3 length: 13
V gene: TRBV10-3
D gene: -
J gene: TRBJ1-5
CDR3 protein: CAISESGNQPQHF
CDR3 DNA: TGTGCCATCAGTGAGTCGGGGAATCAGCCCCAGCATTTT

clone size: -
CDR3 length: 11
V gene: TRBV20-1
D gene: -
J gene: TRBJ2-7
CDR3 protein: CSVTPGQRQYF
CDR3 DNA: TGCAGTGTTACCCCCGGACAGAGGCAGTACTTC